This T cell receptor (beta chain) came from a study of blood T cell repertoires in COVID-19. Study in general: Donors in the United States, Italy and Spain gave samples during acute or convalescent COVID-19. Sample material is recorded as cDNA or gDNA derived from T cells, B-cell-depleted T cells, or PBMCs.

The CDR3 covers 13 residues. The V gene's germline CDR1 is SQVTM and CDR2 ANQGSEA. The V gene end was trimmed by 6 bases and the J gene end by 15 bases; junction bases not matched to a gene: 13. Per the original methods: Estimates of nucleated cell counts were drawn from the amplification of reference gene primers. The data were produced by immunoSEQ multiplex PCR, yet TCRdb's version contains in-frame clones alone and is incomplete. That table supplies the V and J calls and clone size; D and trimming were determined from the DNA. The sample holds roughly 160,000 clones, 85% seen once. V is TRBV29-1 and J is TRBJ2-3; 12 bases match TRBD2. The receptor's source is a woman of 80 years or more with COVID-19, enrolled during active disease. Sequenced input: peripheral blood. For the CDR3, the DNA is TGCAGCGTAGAGAGGGCTGCTAGCGGGAGGGGATATTTT. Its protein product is CSVERAASGRGYF.